This T cell receptor beta chain was observed in a study of control samples from healthy donors and cancer patients. The CDR3 sequence is 17 residues long. In germline, CDR1 is SNHLY, CDR2 FYNNEI. V was cut by 6 bases and J by 1 base, with 20 bases left in between. Profiled with immunoSEQ multiplex PCR; TCRdb holds only in-frame clones, not every one. The sample has 150,000 to 200,000 clones; about 87% are singletons. Material for sequencing was blood. This sequence originates from a man in his thirties or forties in good health. The V gene is TRBV2, the J gene TRBJ2-3; D might be TRBD1 or TRBD2, each matching 5 bases. The CDR3 coding sequence is TGTGCCAGCAGCCCTGACAGTTGGGAGCTGGGCACAGATACGCAGTATTTT. The encoded protein is CASSPDSWELGTDTQYF.